The clone carrying this T cell receptor beta chain has at least ten counts. The data stem from a study of T cells in Graves' hyperthyroidism and ophthalmopathy. This CDR3 spans 16 amino acids. V lost 1 base and J lost 6, with 16 bases in between. Amplified regions were TCR beta CDR3 sequences from RNA transcripts. TCR CDR3 underwent first-round RT-PCR with the HTBI primer set. Each CDR3 protein gets one entry after TCRdb re-called the multiplex PCR reads with MiXCR. The sample lists approximately 410,000 distinct CDR3 sequences, roughly 13% seen once, with 5.3% in the top ten. Among the patients, aged 18 to 65, hyperthyroidism was newly diagnosed and had lasted under 2 months. The study based diagnoses on clinical symptoms, serum thyroxine and TRAb, thyroid ultrasound and orbital computed tomography. Approximately 10 ml of fresh peripheral blood supplied the PBMCs.

The genes are TRBV12-3 or TRBV12-4 and TRBJ1-5; maybe TRBD1 (5 bases). The receptor was derived from a woman between 18 and 29 years old with Graves' hyperthyroidism. Sequenced material: blood. CDR3 amino acids: CASSLVGGKGSQPQHF. DNA of the CDR3: TGTGCCAGCAGTTTAGTGGGGGGAAAGGGGTCTCAGCCCCAGCATTTT.